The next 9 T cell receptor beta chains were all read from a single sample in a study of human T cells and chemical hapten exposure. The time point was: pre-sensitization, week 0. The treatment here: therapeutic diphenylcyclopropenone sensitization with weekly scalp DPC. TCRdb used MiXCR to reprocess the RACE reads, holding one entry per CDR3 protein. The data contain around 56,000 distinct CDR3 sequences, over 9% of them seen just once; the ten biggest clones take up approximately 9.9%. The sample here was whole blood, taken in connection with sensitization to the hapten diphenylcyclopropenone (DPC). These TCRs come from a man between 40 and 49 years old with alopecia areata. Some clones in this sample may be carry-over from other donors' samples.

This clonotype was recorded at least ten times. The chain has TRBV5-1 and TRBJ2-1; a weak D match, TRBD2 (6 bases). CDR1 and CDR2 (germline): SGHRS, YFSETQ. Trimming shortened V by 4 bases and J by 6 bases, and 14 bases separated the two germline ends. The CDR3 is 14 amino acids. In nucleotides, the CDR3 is TGCGCCAGCAGCGCCGGACTGCGGGGCAATGAGCAGTTCTTC. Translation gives CASSAGLRGNEQFF.

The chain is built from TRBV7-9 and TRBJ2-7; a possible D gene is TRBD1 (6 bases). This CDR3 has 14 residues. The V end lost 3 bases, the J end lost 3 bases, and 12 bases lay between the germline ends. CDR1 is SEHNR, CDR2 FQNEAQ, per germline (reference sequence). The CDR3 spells CASSLAGEIYEQYF. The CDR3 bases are TGTGCCAGCAGCTTGGCAGGGGAAATCTACGAGCAGTACTTC.

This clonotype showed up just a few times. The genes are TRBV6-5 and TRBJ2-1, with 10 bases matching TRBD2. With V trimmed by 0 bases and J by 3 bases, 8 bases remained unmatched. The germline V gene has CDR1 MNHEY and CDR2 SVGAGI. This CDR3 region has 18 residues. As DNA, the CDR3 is TGTGCCAGCAGTTACTCTCTATCTAGCGGGAGAAGCTACAATGAGCAGTTCTTC. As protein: CASSYSLSSGRSYNEQFF.

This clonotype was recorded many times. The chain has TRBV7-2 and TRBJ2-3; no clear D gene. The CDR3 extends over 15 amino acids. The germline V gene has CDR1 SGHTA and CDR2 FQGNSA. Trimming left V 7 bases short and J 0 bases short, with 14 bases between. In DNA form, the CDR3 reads TGTGCCAGCACCCAAGCGCGTAAGAGCACAGATACGCAGTATTTT. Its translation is CASTQARKSTDTQYF.

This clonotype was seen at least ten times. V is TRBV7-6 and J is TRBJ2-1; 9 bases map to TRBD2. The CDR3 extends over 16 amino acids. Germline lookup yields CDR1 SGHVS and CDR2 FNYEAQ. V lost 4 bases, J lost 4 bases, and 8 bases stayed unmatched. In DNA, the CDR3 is TGTGCCAGCAGCTCCCAAGCGGGAGGATATTACAATGAGCAGTTCTTC. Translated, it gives CASSSQAGGYYNEQFF.

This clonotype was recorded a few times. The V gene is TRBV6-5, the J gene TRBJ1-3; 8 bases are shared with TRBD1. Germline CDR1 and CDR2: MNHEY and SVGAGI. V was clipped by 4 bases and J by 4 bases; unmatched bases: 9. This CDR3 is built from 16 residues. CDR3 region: CASSSPDRAGGNTIYF. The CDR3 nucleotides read TGTGCCAGCAGTTCCCCGGACAGGGCTGGAGGAAACACCATATATTTT.

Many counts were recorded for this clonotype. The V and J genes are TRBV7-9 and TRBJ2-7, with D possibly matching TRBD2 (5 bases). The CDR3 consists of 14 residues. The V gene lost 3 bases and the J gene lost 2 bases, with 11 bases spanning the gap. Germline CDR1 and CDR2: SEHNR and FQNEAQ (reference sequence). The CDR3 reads CASSFSAVTYEQYF. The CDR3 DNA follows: TGTGCCAGCAGCTTCTCAGCGGTCACCTACGAGCAGTACTTC.

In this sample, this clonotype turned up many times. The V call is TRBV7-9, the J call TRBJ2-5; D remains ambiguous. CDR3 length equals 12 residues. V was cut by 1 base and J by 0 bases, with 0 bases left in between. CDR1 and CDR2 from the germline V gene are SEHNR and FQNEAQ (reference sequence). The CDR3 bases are TGTGCCAGCAGCTTAGACCAAGAGACCCAGTACTTC. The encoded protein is CASSLDQETQYF. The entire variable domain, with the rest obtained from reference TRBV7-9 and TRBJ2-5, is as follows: DTGVSQNPRHKITKRGQNVTFRCDPISEHNRLYWYRQTLGQGPEFLTYFQNEAQLEKSRLLSDRFSAERPKGSFSTLEIQRTEQGDSAMYLCASSLDQETQYFGPGTRLLVL.

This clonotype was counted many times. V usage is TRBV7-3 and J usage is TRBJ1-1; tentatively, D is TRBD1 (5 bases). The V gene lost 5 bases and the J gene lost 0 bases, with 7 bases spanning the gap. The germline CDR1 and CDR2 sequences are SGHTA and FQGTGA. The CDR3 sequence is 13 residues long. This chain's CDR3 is CASSVTVNTEAFF. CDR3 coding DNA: TGTGCCAGCAGCGTGACAGTGAACACTGAAGCTTTCTTT.